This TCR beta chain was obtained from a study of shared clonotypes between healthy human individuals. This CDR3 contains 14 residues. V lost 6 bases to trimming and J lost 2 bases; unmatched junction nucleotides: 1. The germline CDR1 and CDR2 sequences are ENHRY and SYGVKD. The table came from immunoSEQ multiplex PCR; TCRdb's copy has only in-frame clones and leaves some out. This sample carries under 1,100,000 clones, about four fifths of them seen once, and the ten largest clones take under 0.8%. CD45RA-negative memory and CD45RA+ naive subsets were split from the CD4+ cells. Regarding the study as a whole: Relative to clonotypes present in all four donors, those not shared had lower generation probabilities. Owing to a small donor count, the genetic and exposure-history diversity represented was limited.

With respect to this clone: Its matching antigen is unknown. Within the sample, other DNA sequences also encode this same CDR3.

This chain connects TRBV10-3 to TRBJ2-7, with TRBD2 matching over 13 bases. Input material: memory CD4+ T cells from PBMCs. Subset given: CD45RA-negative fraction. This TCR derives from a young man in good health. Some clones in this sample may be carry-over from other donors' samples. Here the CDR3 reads CAIRGTSGTYEQYF. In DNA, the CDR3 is TGTGCCATCAGGGGGACTAGCGGGACCTACGAGCAGTACTTC.